The 5 T cell receptor beta chains below all came from one sample that was sequenced in a study of regulatory T cells in long-lasting Graves disease. The time point denotes: newly diagnosed GD, antithyroid drugs for less than 3 months. PBMC RNA was the source of the TCR library. To make TCR beta libraries, researchers used iRepertoire HTBI primers and Arm-PCR of CDR3 regions. TCRdb re-derived calls from the multiplex PCR reads in MiXCR, one entry per CDR3 protein. This table holds 600,000 to 650,000 distinct CDR3 sequences, about 16% found once. In addition, the sample was reused for a study of T cells in Graves' hyperthyroidism and ophthalmopathy.

Sequenced here: peripheral blood mononuclear cells (PBMCs), sampled at new diagnosis, from a patient treated with antithyroid drugs. The receptors stem from a woman in her thirties with Graves disease.

DNA of the CDR3: TGTGCCAGCAGTGAAGGGTTTAACACTGAAGCTTTCTTT. Its translation: CASSEGFNTEAFF. J is TRBJ1-1 and V is TRBV25-1; no clear D. V lost 2 bases, J lost 2 bases, and 6 bases lay in between. Germline CDR1 reads MGHDK; CDR2 reads SYGVNS. This CDR3 spans 13 amino acids.

The V gene is TRBV3-1, the J gene TRBJ2-7; weak D call: TRBD1 (6 bases). The CDR3 length is 15 residues. Trimming took off 5 bases at V and 2 bases at J, with 16 bases between the two ends. The V gene's germline CDR1 is LGHDT and CDR2 YNNKEL (reference sequence). The CDR3: CASSDGVNRAYEQYF. Written as DNA, the CDR3 is TGTGCCAGCAGCGACGGGGTTAACAGGGCCTACGAGCAGTACTTC.

This clonotype was counted at least ten times. The chain uses TRBV7-9 and TRBJ1-6; unclear D gene. Per germline, CDR1 SEHNR and CDR2 FQNEAQ (reference sequence). This CDR3 is built from 13 residues. V was shortened by 8 bases and J by 13 bases, with 18 bases between the two germline ends. For the CDR3, the DNA is TGTGCCAGCGGTAGAACGGTTGATAGTCCCCTCCACTTT. It is translated as CASGRTVDSPLHF.

Many counts were recorded for this clonotype. The rearrangement links TRBV12-3 or TRBV12-4 to TRBJ2-7, with 7 bases lining up with TRBD1. The CDR3 contains 14 residues. V lost 5 bases, J lost 9 bases, and 13 bases stayed unmatched. CDR3 protein: CASSTSDRDARQYF. The CDR3 bases are TGTGCCAGCAGTACCTCAGACAGGGATGCTCGGCAGTACTTC.

This clonotype has only a few counts. The chain employs TRBV12-3 or TRBV12-4 and TRBJ2-7; 7 bases agree with TRBD1. The trim removed 4 bases at V and 5 bases at J, leaving 11 bases unmatched. The CDR3 loop spans 15 amino acids. The CDR3 DNA is TGTGCCAGCAGTTCAGACAGGGATACCCTCCACGAGCAGTACTTC. This codes for CASSSDRDTLHEQYF.